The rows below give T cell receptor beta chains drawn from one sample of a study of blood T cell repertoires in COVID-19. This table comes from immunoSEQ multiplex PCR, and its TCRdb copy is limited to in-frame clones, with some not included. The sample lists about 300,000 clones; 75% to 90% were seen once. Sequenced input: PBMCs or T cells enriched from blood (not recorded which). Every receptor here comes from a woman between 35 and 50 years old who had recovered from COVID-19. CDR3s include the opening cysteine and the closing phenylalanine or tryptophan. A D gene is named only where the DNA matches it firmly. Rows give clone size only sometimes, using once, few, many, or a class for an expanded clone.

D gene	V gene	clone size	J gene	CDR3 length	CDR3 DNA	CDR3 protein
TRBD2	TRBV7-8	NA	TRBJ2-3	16	TGTGCCAGCAGCTTAAAACTAGCGTCTAGCACAGATACGCAGTATTTT	CASSLKLASSTDTQYF
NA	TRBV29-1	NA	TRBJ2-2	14	TGCAGCGTCGGGGTGGCGGAGAACACCGGGGAGCTGTTTTTT	CSVGVAENTGELFF
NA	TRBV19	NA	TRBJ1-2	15	TGTGCCAGTATCCAACTGGGAGGGGTTGACGGGGGCTACACCTTC	CASIQLGGVDGGYTF
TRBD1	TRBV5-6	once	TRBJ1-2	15	TGTGCCAGCAGCTTACCGGGACAGGGGTTGTTTGGCTACACCTTC	CASSLPGQGLFGYTF
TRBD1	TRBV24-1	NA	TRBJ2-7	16	TGTGCCACCAGTGATCCCCCCCGGGACAGGATTTACGAGCAGTACTTC	CATSDPPRDRIYEQYF
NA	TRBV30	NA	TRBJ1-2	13	TGTGCCTGGCACCCCGCCGGGTTCCGGGGCTACACCTTC	CAWHPAGFRGYTF
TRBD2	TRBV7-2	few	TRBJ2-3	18	TGTGCCAGCAGCTCGACTAGCGGGGGAGGGGGAAGCACAGATACGCAGTATTTT	CASSSTSGGGGSTDTQYF
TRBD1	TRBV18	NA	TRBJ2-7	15	TGTGCCAGCTCACCCGACAGGGGGCTTTCCTACGAGCAGTACTTC	CASSPDRGLSYEQYF
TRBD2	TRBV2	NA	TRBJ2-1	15	TGTGCCAGCATTACGACTAGCGGAAAGAACAATGAGCAGTTCTTC	CASITTSGKNNEQFF
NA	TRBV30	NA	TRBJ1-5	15	TGTGCCTGGAGTTCTTCCGGGACACTGAATCAGCCCCAGCATTTT	CAWSSSGTLNQPQHF
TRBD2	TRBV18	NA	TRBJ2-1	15	TGTGCCAGCTCACCACCGACAAGCGGGAGGCTCGGACAGTTCTTC	CASSPPTSGRLGQFF
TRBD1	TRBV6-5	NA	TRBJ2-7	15	TGTGCCAGCAGGTTCGAGGGACAGGGCTTCTACGAGCAGTACTTC	CASRFEGQGFYEQYF
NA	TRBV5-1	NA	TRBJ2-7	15	TGCGCCAGCAGCCTTGGGACTGCAAAGCCCGGCGAGCAGTACTTC	CASSLGTAKPGEQYF
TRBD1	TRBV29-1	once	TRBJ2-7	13	TGCAGCGTTGAGGGACAGGGGGCCTACGAGCAGTACTTC	CSVEGQGAYEQYF
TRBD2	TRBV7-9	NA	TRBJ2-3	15	TGTGCCAGCCCCGGGACTAGCGATAGCACAGATACGCAGTATTTT	CASPGTSDSTDTQYF
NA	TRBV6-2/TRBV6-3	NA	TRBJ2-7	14	TGTGCCAGCAGTTACTCGTTGGGCTCCTCAGAGCAGTACTTC	CASSYSLGSSEQYF
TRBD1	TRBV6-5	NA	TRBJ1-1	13	TGTGCCAGCACTAAAGAGAGGGACAGAGAAGCTTTCTTT	CASTKERDREAFF
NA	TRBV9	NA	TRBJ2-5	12	TGTGCCAGCAGCGCCAACCAAGAGACCCAGTACTTC	CASSANQETQYF
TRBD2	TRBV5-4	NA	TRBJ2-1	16	TGTGCCAGCAGCTCGGGGGGGGCGAGGACCTACAATGAGCAGTTCTTC	CASSSGGARTYNEQFF
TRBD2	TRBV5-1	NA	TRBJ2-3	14	TGCGCCAGCTCTGACGGGGGGGCGTCAGATACGCAGTATTTT	CASSDGGASDTQYF
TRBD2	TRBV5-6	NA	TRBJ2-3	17	TGTGCCAGCAGCTTGGTCTCTAGCGGCTCTAGCACAGATACGCAGTATTTT	CASSLVSSGSSTDTQYF
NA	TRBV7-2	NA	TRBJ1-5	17	TGTGCCAGCAGCTTAGCGTCGGGAGATTTCGGCAATCAGCCCCAGCATTTT	CASSLASGDFGNQPQHF
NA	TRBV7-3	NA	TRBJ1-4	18	TGTGCCAGCAGCTTAATTCTTGAGGGGGAAACAACTAATGAAAAACTGTTTTTT	CASSLILEGETTNEKLFF
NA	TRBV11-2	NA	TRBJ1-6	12	TGTGCCAGCAGCTTAGATCCGGGGGCCCTCCACTTT	CASSLDPGALHF
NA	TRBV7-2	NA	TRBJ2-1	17	TGTGCCAGCAGCCCAGGAGGAGTTTACAGCTCCTACAATGAGCAGTTCTTC	CASSPGGVYSSYNEQFF
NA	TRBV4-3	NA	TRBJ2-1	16	TGCGCCAGCAGCCAAGATTGGCGGGGCCTCTACAATGAGCAGTTCTTC	CASSQDWRGLYNEQFF
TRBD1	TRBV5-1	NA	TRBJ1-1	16	TGCGCCAGCAGCCGCGAGGGACAGTTCATGAACACTGAAGCTTTCTTT	CASSREGQFMNTEAFF
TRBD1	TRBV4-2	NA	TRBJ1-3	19	TGTGCCAGCAGCCGCGACCAGGGGACAGGACCTTTCTCTGGAAACACCATATATTTT	CASSRDQGTGPFSGNTIYF